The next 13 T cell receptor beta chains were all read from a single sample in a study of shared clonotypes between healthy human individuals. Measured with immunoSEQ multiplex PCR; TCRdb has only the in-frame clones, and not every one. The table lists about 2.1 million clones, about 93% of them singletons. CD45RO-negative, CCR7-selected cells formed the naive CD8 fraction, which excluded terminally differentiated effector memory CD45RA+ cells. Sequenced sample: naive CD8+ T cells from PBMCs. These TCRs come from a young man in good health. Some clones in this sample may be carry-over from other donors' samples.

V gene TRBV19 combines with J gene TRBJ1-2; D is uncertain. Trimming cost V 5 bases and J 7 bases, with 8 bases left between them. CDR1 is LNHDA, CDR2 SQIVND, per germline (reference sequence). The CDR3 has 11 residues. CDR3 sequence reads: CASSLGRGYTF. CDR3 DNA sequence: TGTGCCAGTAGTCTCGGGCGTGGCTACACCTTC.

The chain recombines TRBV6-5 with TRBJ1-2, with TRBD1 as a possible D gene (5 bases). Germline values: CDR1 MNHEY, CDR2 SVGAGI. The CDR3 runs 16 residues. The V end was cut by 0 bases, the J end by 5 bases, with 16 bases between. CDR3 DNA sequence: TGTGCCAGCAGTTACTCGGGACGAAGGACGATGTATGGCTACACCTTC. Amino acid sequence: CASSYSGRRTMYGYTF.

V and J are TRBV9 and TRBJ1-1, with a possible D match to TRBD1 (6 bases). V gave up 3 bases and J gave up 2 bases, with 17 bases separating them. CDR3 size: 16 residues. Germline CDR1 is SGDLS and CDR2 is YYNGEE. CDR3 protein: CASSDRRGGHNTEAFF. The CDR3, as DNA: TGTGCCAGCAGCGACAGGAGGGGGGGCCACAACACTGAAGCTTTCTTT.

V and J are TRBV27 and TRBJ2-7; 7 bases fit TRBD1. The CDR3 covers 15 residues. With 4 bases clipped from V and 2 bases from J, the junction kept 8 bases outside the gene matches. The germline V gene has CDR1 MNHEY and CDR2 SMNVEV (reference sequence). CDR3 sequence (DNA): TGTGCCAGCAGTTCAAAGGCGACAGGGACCTACGAGCAGTACTTC. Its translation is CASSSKATGTYEQYF.

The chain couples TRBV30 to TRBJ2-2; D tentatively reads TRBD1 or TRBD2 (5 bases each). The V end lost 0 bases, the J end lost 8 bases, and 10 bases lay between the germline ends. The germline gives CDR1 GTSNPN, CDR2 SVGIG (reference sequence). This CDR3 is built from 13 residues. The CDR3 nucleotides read TGTGCCTGGAGTGTGGGGGTAGCGGGGGAGCTGTTTTTT. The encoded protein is CAWSVGVAGELFF.

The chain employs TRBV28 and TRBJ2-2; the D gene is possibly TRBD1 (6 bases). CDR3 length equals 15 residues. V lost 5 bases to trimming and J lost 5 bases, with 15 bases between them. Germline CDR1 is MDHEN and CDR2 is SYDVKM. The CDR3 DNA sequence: TGTGCCAGCAGTAACCCGGACAGTGCTACCGGGGAGCTGTTTTTT. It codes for CASSNPDSATGELFF. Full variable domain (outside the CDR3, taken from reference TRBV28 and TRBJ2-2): DVKVTQSSRYLVKRTGEKVFLECVQDMDHENMFWYRQDPGLGLRLIYFSYDVKMKEKGDIPEGYSVSREKKERFSLILESASTNQTSMYLCASSNPDSATGELFFGEGSRLTVL.

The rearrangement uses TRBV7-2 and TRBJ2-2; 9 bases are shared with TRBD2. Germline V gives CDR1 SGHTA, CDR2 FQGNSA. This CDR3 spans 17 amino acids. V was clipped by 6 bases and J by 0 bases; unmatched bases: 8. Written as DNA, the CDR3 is TGTGCCAGCAGGCCCTGGGCTAGCGGGGCGAACACCGGGGAGCTGTTTTTT. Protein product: CASRPWASGANTGELFF.

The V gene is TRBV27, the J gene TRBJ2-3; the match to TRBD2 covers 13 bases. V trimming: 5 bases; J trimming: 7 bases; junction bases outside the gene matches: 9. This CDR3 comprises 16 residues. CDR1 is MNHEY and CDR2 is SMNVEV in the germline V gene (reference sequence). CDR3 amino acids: CASSPGTSGVRNTQYF. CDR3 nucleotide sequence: TGTGCCAGCAGTCCAGGGACTAGCGGGGTTCGCAATACGCAGTATTTT.

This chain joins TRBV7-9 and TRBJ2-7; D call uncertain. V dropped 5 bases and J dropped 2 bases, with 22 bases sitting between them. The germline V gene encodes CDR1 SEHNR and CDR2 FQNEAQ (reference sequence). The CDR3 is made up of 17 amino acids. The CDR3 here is CASSDSAWSSTPYEQYF. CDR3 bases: TGTGCCAGCAGCGATTCGGCTTGGAGTTCAACCCCCTACGAGCAGTACTTC.

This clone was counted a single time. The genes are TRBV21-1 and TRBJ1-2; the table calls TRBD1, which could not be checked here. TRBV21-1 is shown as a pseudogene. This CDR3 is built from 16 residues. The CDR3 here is CASSKKRGTDHYGYTF. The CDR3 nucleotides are TGTGCCAGCAGCAAAAAAAGGGGGACAGATCATTATGGCTACACCTTC.

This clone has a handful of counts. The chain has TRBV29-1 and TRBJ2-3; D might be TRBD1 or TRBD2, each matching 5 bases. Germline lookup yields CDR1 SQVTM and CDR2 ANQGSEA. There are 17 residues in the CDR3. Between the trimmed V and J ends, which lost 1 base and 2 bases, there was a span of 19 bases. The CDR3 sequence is CSVEGSLSGPSTDTQYF. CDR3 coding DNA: TGCAGCGTTGAAGGGTCTTTATCGGGACCATCCACAGATACGCAGTATTTT.

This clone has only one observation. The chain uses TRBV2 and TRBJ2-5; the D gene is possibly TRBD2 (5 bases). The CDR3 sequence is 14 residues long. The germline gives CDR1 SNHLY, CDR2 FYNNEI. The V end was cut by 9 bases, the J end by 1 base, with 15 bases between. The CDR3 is CASLGSRAQETQYF. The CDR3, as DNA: TGTGCCAGTTTGGGGTCGAGGGCCCAAGAGACCCAGTACTTC. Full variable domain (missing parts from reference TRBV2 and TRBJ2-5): EPEVTQTPSHQVTQMGQEVILRCVPISNHLYFYWYRQILGQKVEFLVSFYNNEISEKSEIFDDQFSVERPDGSNFTLKIRSTKLEDSAMYFCASLGSRAQETQYFGPGTRLLVL.

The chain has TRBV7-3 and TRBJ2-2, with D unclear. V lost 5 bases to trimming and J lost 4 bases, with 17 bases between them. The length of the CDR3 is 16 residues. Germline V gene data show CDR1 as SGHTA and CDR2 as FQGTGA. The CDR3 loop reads CASSPSARVGTGELFF. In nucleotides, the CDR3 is TGTGCCAGCAGCCCCTCCGCTAGGGTGGGCACCGGGGAGCTGTTTTTT.